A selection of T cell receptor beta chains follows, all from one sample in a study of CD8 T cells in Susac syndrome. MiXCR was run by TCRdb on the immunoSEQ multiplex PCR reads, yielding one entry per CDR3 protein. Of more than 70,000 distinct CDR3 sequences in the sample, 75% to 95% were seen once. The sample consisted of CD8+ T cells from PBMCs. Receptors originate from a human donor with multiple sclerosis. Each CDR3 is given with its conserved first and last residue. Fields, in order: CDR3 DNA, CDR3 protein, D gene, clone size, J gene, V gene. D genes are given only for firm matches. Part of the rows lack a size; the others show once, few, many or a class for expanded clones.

CDR3 DNA: TGTGCCAGCAGCTCCGGTTTCGGTGATAACTATGGCTACACCTTC; CDR3 protein: CASSSGFGDNYGYTF; D gene: NA; clone size: NA; J gene: TRBJ1-2; V gene: TRBV7-9
CDR3 DNA: TGTGCCAGCAGCTTTGGGACAGGGAACGAGCAGTACTTC; CDR3 protein: CASSFGTGNEQYF; D gene: TRBD1; clone size: once; J gene: TRBJ2-7; V gene: TRBV11-2
CDR3 DNA: TGTGCCAGCAGCCGATCAGACAGCTACTATGGCTACACCTTC; CDR3 protein: CASSRSDSYYGYTF; D gene: NA; clone size: NA; J gene: TRBJ1-2; V gene: TRBV3-1
CDR3 DNA: TGTGCCAGCAGTTTTAAAGGGAGGACGGATGAAAAACTGTTTTTT; CDR3 protein: CASSFKGRTDEKLFF; D gene: NA; clone size: NA; J gene: TRBJ1-4; V gene: TRBV12-3/TRBV12-4
CDR3 DNA: TGTGCCAGCAGCGTAGGTAGCGGGAGTAACTACGAGCAGTACTTC; CDR3 protein: CASSVGSGSNYEQYF; D gene: TRBD2; clone size: NA; J gene: TRBJ2-7; V gene: TRBV9
CDR3 DNA: TGTGCCAGCAGCCAAGATCTGGGAACAGATACGCAGTATTTT; CDR3 protein: CASSQDLGTDTQYF; D gene: NA; clone size: NA; J gene: TRBJ2-3; V gene: TRBV4-2
CDR3 DNA: TGCGCCAGCAGTGAGATCCACAATGAGCAGTTCTTC; CDR3 protein: CASSEIHNEQFF; D gene: NA; clone size: NA; J gene: TRBJ2-1; V gene: TRBV10-2
CDR3 DNA: TGTGCCAGCAGCTCCGGACAGTTCCAAGAGACCCAGTACTTC; CDR3 protein: CASSSGQFQETQYF; D gene: NA; clone size: NA; J gene: TRBJ2-5; V gene: TRBV7-2
CDR3 DNA: TGTGCCTGGGGCCTGTCCCTTACCGGGGAGCTGTTTTTT; CDR3 protein: CAWGLSLTGELFF; D gene: NA; clone size: once; J gene: TRBJ2-2; V gene: TRBV30
CDR3 DNA: TGTGCCAGCAGCCAAGATCACGGAGCTAACAATGAGCAGTTCTTC; CDR3 protein: CASSQDHGANNEQFF; D gene: NA; clone size: NA; J gene: TRBJ2-1; V gene: TRBV3-1